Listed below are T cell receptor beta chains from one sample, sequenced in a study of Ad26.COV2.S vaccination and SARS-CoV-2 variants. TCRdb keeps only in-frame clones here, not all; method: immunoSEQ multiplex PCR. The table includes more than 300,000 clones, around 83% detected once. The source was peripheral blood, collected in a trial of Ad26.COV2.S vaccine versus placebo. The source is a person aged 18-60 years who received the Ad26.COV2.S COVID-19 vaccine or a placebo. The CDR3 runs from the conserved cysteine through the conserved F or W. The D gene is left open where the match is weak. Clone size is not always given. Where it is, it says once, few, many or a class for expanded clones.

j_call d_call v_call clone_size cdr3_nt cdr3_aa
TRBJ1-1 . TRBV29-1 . TGCAGCGTGTACTCGGTGAACACTGAAGCTTTCTTT CSVYSVNTEAFF
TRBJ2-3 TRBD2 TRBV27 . TGTGCCAGCAGTTTCGTCGGGGGGGCCGAGAATACGCAGTATTTT CASSFVGGAENTQYF
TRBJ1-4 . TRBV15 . TGTGCCACCAGCAGAGGAAGTAATGAAAAACTGTTTTTT CATSRGSNEKLFF
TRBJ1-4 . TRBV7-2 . TGTGCCAGCAGCCCCGAATGGACTAATGAAAAACTGTTTTTT CASSPEWTNEKLFF
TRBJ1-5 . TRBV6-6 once TGTGCCAGCAGTCCTCAGGGAGTGGTTCAGCCCCAGCATTTT CASSPQGVVQPQHF
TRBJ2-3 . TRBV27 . TGTGCTAGTTATACGGGGGCCCTAGGAGATACGCAGTATTTT CASYTGALGDTQYF
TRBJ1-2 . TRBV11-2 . TGTGCCAGCAGCTTAAGGCAGGGGTATGGCTACACCTTC CASSLRQGYGYTF
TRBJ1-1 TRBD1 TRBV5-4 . TGTGCCAGCAGCTTGGGGGACAGGGCGATTGGGGCTTTCTTT CASSLGDRAIGAFF
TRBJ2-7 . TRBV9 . TGTGCCAGCAGCGTAGCCCTTACGACAGGAGGACCCTACGAGCAGTACTTC CASSVALTTGGPYEQYF
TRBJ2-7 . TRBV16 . TGTGCCAGCAGAAGGGGGACTAACATTTACGAGCAGTACTTC CASRRGTNIYEQYF
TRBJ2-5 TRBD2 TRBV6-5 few TGTGCCAGCTCTCTACAGGCGGGGGGACAAGAGACCCAGTACTTC CASSLQAGGQETQYF
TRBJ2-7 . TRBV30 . TGTGCCTGGAGTCAGGCCGGGCCCCCCTACGAGCAGTACTTC CAWSQAGPPYEQYF
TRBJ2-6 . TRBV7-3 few TGTGCCAGCAGCTTAGGACAGTTCTCTGGGGCCAACGTCCTGACTTTC CASSLGQFSGANVLTF
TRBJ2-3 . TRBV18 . TGTGCCAGCTGCCTCTCTGGGTCAGATACGCAGTATTTT CASCLSGSDTQYF
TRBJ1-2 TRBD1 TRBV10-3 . TGTGCCATCAGTGGACCCGAACAGGGGTTAAGTGGCTACACCTTC CAISGPEQGLSGYTF
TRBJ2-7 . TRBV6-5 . TGTGCCACCGAGTCAAACCCTGGAGGTTCCTACGAGCAGTACTTC CATESNPGGSYEQYF
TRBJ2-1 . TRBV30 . TGTGCCTGGAGCCCGTCGGACAGTTACCCTGAGCAGTTCTTC CAWSPSDSYPEQFF
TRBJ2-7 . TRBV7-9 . TGTGCCAGCAGCTTAGACGTGTCCTACGAGCAGTACTTC CASSLDVSYEQYF
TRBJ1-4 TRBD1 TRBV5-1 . TGCGCCAGCAGTATCGGGGGCACAGGGGTGAATGAAAAACTGTTTTTT CASSIGGTGVNEKLFF
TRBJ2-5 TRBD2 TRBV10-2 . TGCGCCAGCACATGGACTAGCGGAGGTCTTGGGACCCAGTACTTC CASTWTSGGLGTQYF
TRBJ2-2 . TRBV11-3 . TGTGCCAGCAGCCCCTCCAGTGGCACAAACACCGGGGAGCTGTTTTTT CASSPSSGTNTGELFF
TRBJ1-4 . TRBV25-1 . TGTGCCAGCAGTGAACGGGGGGTTAATGAAAAACTGTTTTTT CASSERGVNEKLFF
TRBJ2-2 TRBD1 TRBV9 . TGTGCCAGCAGCGTAGGGGCAGGGGGTAAGACCGGGGAGCTGTTTTTT CASSVGAGGKTGELFF
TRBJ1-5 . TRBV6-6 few TGTGCCAGCAGTTACTGGCGGGCCACGGACAATCAGCCCCAGCATTTT CASSYWRATDNQPQHF
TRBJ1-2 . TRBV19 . TGTGCCAGTAGTAATAACATCATAAGGTCTTTAACAGCTGGCTACACCTTC CASSNNIIRSLTAGYTF
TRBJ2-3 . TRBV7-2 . TGTGCCAGCCGGAAAGGGGCCCTTAGCACAGATACGCAGTATTTT CASRKGALSTDTQYF
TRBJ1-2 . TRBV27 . TGTGCCAGCAGTTCCAGGGCCCGGGGCGGCTATGGCTACACCTTC CASSSRARGGYGYTF
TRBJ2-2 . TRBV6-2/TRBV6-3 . TGTGCCAGCAGCTATGGAGGGGAGCTGTTTTTT CASSYGGELFF
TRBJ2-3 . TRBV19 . TGTGCCAGTCGACCATGGGGGACCCCTGTTAGCACAGATACGCAGTATTTT CASRPWGTPVSTDTQYF
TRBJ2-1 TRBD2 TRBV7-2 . TGTGCCAGCAGCTTACTAGGTAGCGGGGGGACCCAAACTAACAATGAGCAGTTCTTC CASSLLGSGGTQTNNEQFF
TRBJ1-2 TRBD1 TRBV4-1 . TGCGCCAGCAGCCAAGGGGCTTTAGACAGGGGGTTATTAGGCTACACCTTC CASSQGALDRGLLGYTF
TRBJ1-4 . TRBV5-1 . TGCGCCAGCAGCTTCAGTGCTACGGGGCAGGAAAAACTGTTTTTT CASSFSATGQEKLFF
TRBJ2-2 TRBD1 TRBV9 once TGTGCCAGCAGCGTGGGGAGGACAGGGGGCTCCGGGGAGCTGTTTTTT CASSVGRTGGSGELFF
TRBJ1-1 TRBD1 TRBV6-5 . TGTGCCAGCAGCAGACAGGGGGCGACGAACACTGAAGCTTTCTTT CASSRQGATNTEAFF
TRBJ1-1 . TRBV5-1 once TGCGCCAGCGCCACCTACCCCGGGCGTGACACTGAAGCTTTCTTT CASATYPGRDTEAFF
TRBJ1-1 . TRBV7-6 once TGTGCCAGCAGCCCCCAGGGATTAGGAGACACTGAAGCTTTCTTT CASSPQGLGDTEAFF
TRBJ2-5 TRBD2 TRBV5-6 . TGTGCCAGCAGCCCCGGGACTACCATTTGGGAGACCCAGTACTTC CASSPGTTIWETQYF
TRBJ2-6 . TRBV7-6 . TGTGCCAGCAGCTTAGTGCCTAACTCTGGGGCCAACGTCCTGACTTTC CASSLVPNSGANVLTF
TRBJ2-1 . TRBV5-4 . TGTGCCAGCAGCTTGTCAGGGAGCTCCTACAATGAGCAGTTCTTC CASSLSGSSYNEQFF
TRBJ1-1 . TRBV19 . TGTGCCAGTAGTAATCAGGTCTTGAACACTGAAGCTTTCTTT CASSNQVLNTEAFF
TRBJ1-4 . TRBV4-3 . TGCGCCAGCAGCCAAGTAGGAGGAGCTAATGAAAAACTGTTTTTT CASSQVGGANEKLFF
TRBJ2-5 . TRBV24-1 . TGTGCCACCAGTGATCACGGACAAGAGACCCAGTACTTC CATSDHGQETQYF
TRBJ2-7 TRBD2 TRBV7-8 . TGTGCCAGCAGCTTGCCCACCAGGACTAGCGGGGGGGACGAGCAGTACTTC CASSLPTRTSGGDEQYF
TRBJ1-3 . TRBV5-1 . TGCGCCAGCAGCGATCTAGGGGGGCGAGGTGGAAACACCATATATTTT CASSDLGGRGGNTIYF
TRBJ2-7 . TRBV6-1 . TGTGCCAGCAGTGATGCGGTCGGGCAGTACTTC CASSDAVGQYF
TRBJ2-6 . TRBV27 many TGTGCCAGCAGTTTTAGATTTCGGAGCTCTGGGGCCAACGTCCTGACTTTC CASSFRFRSSGANVLTF
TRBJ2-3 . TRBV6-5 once TGTGCCAGCAGTTACGAGAGCACAGATACGCAGTATTTT CASSYESTDTQYF
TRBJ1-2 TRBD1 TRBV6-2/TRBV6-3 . TGTGCCAGCAGTAACCGACAGGGAGAAAATGGCTACACCTTC CASSNRQGENGYTF
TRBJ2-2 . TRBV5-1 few TGCGCCAGCAGCTTGGCCCGACAAACTTGGGCCGGGGAGCTGTTTTTT CASSLARQTWAGELFF
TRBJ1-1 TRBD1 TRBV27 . TGTGCCAGCAGTACGGACCGGGACAGGAACACTGAAGCTTTCTTT CASSTDRDRNTEAFF
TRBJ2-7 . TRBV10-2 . TGCGCCAGCAGTGATCGTTACGAGCAGTACTTC CASSDRYEQYF
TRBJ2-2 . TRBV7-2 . TGTGCCAGCAGCTCCATTGAAAACACCGGGGAGCTGTTTTTT CASSSIENTGELFF
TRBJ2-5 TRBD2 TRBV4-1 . TGCGCCAGCAGCCAAGGGGGACTAGCGCAAGAGACCCAGTACTTC CASSQGGLAQETQYF
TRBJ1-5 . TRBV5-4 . TGTGCCAGCAGCTTGGAACCAGGCGGCCAGCCCCAGCATTTT CASSLEPGGQPQHF
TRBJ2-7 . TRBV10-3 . TGTGCCATCAGTGATTCAGGAGAACTCTCCTACGAGCAGTACTTC CAISDSGELSYEQYF